A selection of T cell receptor beta chains follows, all from one sample in a study of T cell changes during pregnancy in multiple sclerosis. The repertoire was sequenced with immunoSEQ multiplex PCR; TCRdb's copy has only in-frame clones and lacks some. The sample shows around 13,000 clones, about 87% of them seen only once. Sequenced here: CD8+ T cells from peripheral blood mononuclear cells, sampled in the second trimester of pregnancy. Source of these receptors: a female donor in good health, enrolled as a control in a pregnancy study. The CDR3 runs from the conserved cysteine through the conserved F or W. Fields, in order: V gene, J gene, CDR3 protein.

V gene: TRBV6-5
J gene: TRBJ1-1
CDR3 protein: CASSYRGLTGNTEAFF

V gene: TRBV9
J gene: TRBJ2-7
CDR3 protein: CASSPRWGGAYEQYF

V gene: TRBV25-1
J gene: TRBJ1-4
CDR3 protein: CAAGEGRTNEKLFF

V gene: TRBV27
J gene: TRBJ2-1
CDR3 protein: CASSFGNNEQFF

V gene: TRBV7-2
J gene: TRBJ2-2
CDR3 protein: CASSPASVLTGELFF

V gene: TRBV19
J gene: TRBJ2-7
CDR3 protein: CASSMTGIYEQYF

V gene: TRBV5-1
J gene: TRBJ1-1
CDR3 protein: CASSLGRVWDTEAFF

V gene: TRBV18
J gene: TRBJ1-1
CDR3 protein: CATRTPNTEAFF

V gene: TRBV6-5
J gene: TRBJ2-1
CDR3 protein: CASSYGFSKHNEQFF

V gene: TRBV19
J gene: TRBJ2-2
CDR3 protein: CASRVWGAGELFF

V gene: TRBV7-3
J gene: TRBJ2-3
CDR3 protein: CASSPADLPTDTQYF

V gene: TRBV7-2
J gene: TRBJ2-7
CDR3 protein: CASSFREGLSEQYF

V gene: TRBV9
J gene: TRBJ2-2
CDR3 protein: CASSPSRGTGELFF

V gene: TRBV29-1
J gene: TRBJ1-1
CDR3 protein: CSVDQGGGEAFF

V gene: TRBV6-4
J gene: TRBJ2-1
CDR3 protein: CASSEGLAGGSEQFF

V gene: TRBV4-2
J gene: TRBJ2-3
CDR3 protein: CATSVTDTQYF

V gene: TRBV28
J gene: TRBJ2-1
CDR3 protein: CASREVAGLGQFF

V gene: TRBV7-8
J gene: TRBJ2-7
CDR3 protein: CASSYRAISGSYEQYF

V gene: TRBV9
J gene: TRBJ2-1
CDR3 protein: CASSVDWTSGKSGAFNEQFF

V gene: TRBV10-3
J gene: TRBJ2-2
CDR3 protein: CSSGTPEAGELFF

V gene: TRBV5-4
J gene: TRBJ1-2
CDR3 protein: CASKDSVTRYTF

V gene: TRBV7-8
J gene: TRBJ2-3
CDR3 protein: CASSLALRRLAGGPGSDTQYF

V gene: TRBV4-1
J gene: TRBJ2-7
CDR3 protein: CASSQGLSAYEQYF

V gene: TRBV5-8
J gene: TRBJ1-2
CDR3 protein: CASTPGSYGYTF

V gene: TRBV5-6
J gene: TRBJ2-5
CDR3 protein: CASSFSLTSGRAVIETQYF

V gene: TRBV4-1
J gene: TRBJ2-4
CDR3 protein: CASSQGTDGDIQYF

V gene: TRBV4-1
J gene: TRBJ2-5
CDR3 protein: CASSPLDRAQETQYF

V gene: TRBV7-8
J gene: TRBJ2-3
CDR3 protein: CASSLAPDYPSDTQYF

V gene: TRBV7-9
J gene: TRBJ2-7
CDR3 protein: CASSLGTSGGSYEQYF

V gene: TRBV2
J gene: TRBJ2-7
CDR3 protein: CASTGQSSYEQYF

V gene: TRBV9
J gene: TRBJ2-1
CDR3 protein: CASSLWGGYNEQFF

V gene: TRBV7-9
J gene: TRBJ1-5
CDR3 protein: CASSPGQGGSNQPQHF

V gene: TRBV7-8
J gene: TRBJ2-5
CDR3 protein: CASSLFPSGGQETQYF

V gene: TRBV5-4
J gene: TRBJ2-1
CDR3 protein: CASSLNREGAYNEQFF

V gene: TRBV27
J gene: TRBJ2-7
CDR3 protein: CASSYWQGSYEQYF

V gene: TRBV27
J gene: TRBJ2-3
CDR3 protein: CASNIAGGTDTQYF

V gene: TRBV27
J gene: TRBJ2-1
CDR3 protein: CASSLSLAGRNEQFF

V gene: TRBV28
J gene: TRBJ2-1
CDR3 protein: CASNRGGSAYNEQFF

V gene: TRBV7-9
J gene: TRBJ2-7
CDR3 protein: CASGPGLNEQYF

V gene: TRBV27
J gene: TRBJ1-1
CDR3 protein: CASSLSGRANTEAFF

V gene: TRBV15
J gene: TRBJ2-7
CDR3 protein: CATSLGLAGAYEQYF

V gene: TRBV7-9
J gene: TRBJ2-1
CDR3 protein: CASSLDGTRFYNEQFF

V gene: TRBV9
J gene: TRBJ2-1
CDR3 protein: CASSVVPRSSYNEQFF

V gene: TRBV28
J gene: TRBJ1-4
CDR3 protein: CASRRDSTNEKLFF

V gene: TRBV10-1
J gene: TRBJ2-3
CDR3 protein: CASSESAGRGADTQYF

V gene: TRBV5-6
J gene: TRBJ2-5
CDR3 protein: CASSPRDRGRETQYF

V gene: TRBV4-3
J gene: TRBJ1-1
CDR3 protein: CASSQDGTGFTEAFF

V gene: TRBV4-2
J gene: TRBJ2-1
CDR3 protein: CASSQDYSGGLAGPNEQFF

V gene: TRBV5-4
J gene: TRBJ1-2
CDR3 protein: CASSLGTGRLNYGYTF

V gene: TRBV28
J gene: TRBJ2-1
CDR3 protein: CASSLGDIDEQFF

V gene: TRBV14
J gene: TRBJ1-4
CDR3 protein: CASSPPGAREKLFF

V gene: TRBV7-3
J gene: TRBJ2-2
CDR3 protein: CASSPAPGNTGELFF

V gene: TRBV2
J gene: TRBJ2-3
CDR3 protein: CASRSLAGGPRDTQYF

V gene: TRBV7-2
J gene: TRBJ2-5
CDR3 protein: CASSLFAGYQETQYF

V gene: TRBV5-6
J gene: TRBJ1-5
CDR3 protein: CASSLAGQGSNQPQHF

V gene: TRBV27
J gene: TRBJ1-2
CDR3 protein: CASSLSHGLRAMIFGYTF

V gene: TRBV7-6
J gene: TRBJ2-7
CDR3 protein: CASSQYYDSEAEQYF

V gene: TRBV5-4
J gene: TRBJ1-1
CDR3 protein: CASSLGLGWETTEAFF

V gene: TRBV2
J gene: TRBJ2-3
CDR3 protein: CASSERVRSGGGTDTQYF